A single sample gave rise to the 21 T cell receptor beta chains below, sequenced in a study of blood T cell repertoires in COVID-19. Here immunoSEQ multiplex PCR was the method, and the copy in TCRdb shows in-frame clones only, minus some. Of more than 85,000 clones detected, 92% appear once; the ten largest clones hold approximately 1.9%. Sequencing was performed on peripheral blood. Receptors were obtained from a woman in her 50s with COVID-19, enrolled during active disease.

The chain recombines TRBV29-1 with TRBJ1-2, with 7 bases aligning to TRBD1. V was clipped by 6 bases and J by 4 bases; unmatched bases: 2. From germline, CDR1 is SQVTM and CDR2 ANQGSEA. This CDR3 has 11 residues. CDR3 amino acids: CSVRQGYGYTF. Here the CDR3 DNA reads TGCAGCGTGCGACAGGGCTATGGCTACACCTTC.

This rearrangement joins TRBV7-8 to TRBJ2-2; D ambiguous. Trimming took 5 bases from V and 9 from J, leaving 10 bases between them. This CDR3 is built from 12 residues. CDR1 and CDR2 from the germline V gene are SGHVS and FQNEAQ. The CDR3 DNA reads as TGTGCCAGCAGCCCCCGGTTCCGGGAGCTGTTTTTT. Its protein is CASSPRFRELFF. Looking up the rest from reference TRBV7-8 and TRBJ2-2 gives the full variable domain: GAGVSQSPRYKVAKRGQDVALRCDPISGHVSLFWYQQALGQGPEFLTYFQNEAQLDKSGLPSDRFFAERPEGSVSTLKIQRTQQEDSAVYLCASSPRFRELFFGEGSRLTVL.

The chain couples TRBV28 to TRBJ1-2; no definite D call. Germline V gene sequence: CDR1 MDHEN, CDR2 SYDVKM. V lost 2 bases and J 6 bases, leaving 19 bases between the germline ends. This CDR3 has 16 residues. The CDR3 sequence is CASSLDLGRLADGYTF. In DNA form, the CDR3 reads TGTGCCAGCAGTTTAGATTTGGGCAGGTTGGCAGATGGCTACACCTTC.

V is TRBV10-1 and J is TRBJ2-5, with 10 bases aligning to TRBD1. J lost 5 bases, V lost 6 bases, and 3 bases had no gene match. CDR3 length equals 13 residues. In germline, CDR1 is WNHNN, CDR2 SYGVQD (reference sequence). Here the CDR3 reads CASSATGGETQYF. The CDR3 DNA follows: TGCGCCAGCAGCGCGACAGGGGGCGAGACCCAGTACTTC.

The gene calls are TRBV2 and TRBJ2-5, with 7 bases that match TRBD1. This CDR3 has 13 amino acids. V was pared by 5 bases and J by 5 bases, with 5 bases of the junction left unmatched. Germline CDR1 SNHLY, CDR2 FYNNEI. The chain's CDR3 is CASSSQGEETQYF. The CDR3 DNA sequence: TGTGCCAGCAGTTCCCAGGGGGAGGAGACCCAGTACTTC.

This clone has a single count. V and J are TRBV19 and TRBJ1-2; D gene uncertain. The CDR3 is 15 residues long. V was cut by 7 bases and J by 4 bases, with 19 bases left in between. From germline, CDR1 is LNHDA and CDR2 SQIVND (reference sequence). The CDR3 spells CASNPAPDAGYGYTF. CDR3 bases: TGTGCCAGTAATCCCGCGCCTGACGCGGGCTATGGCTACACCTTC.

This clone was recorded once. The chain couples TRBV2 to TRBJ2-7; perhaps TRBD1 as D (5 bases). Germline CDR1 and CDR2: SNHLY and FYNNEI. This CDR3 is 13 amino acids long. V was trimmed by 6 bases and J by 0 bases, leaving 9 bases between them. The CDR3 nucleotides read TGTGCCAGCAGCCGACAGAGCTCCTACGAGCAGTACGTC. Protein: CASSRQSSYEQYV.

This chain connects TRBV5-1 to TRBJ1-2; 7 bases map to TRBD1. This CDR3 has 17 amino acids. The germline CDR1 and CDR2 sequences are SGHRS and YFSETQ. After removal of 0 bases from V and 4 bases from J, the junction contained 12 bases not matched to a gene. The CDR3 DNA reads as TGCGCCAGCAGCTTGGGGGACAGACTAATGAACTTCTATGGCTACACCTTC. It codes for CASSLGDRLMNFYGYTF.

This clone has more than one count but fewer than ten. The chain uses TRBV11-3 and TRBJ1-2; D may be TRBD1 (6 bases). The CDR3 has 15 residues. Germline V gene sequence: CDR1 SGHNT, CDR2 YENEEA. Trimming left V 6 bases short and J 0 bases short, with 14 bases between. CDR3 loop: CASSPYDRSNYGYTF. The CDR3 DNA follows: TGTGCCAGCAGTCCCTATGACAGGTCTAACTATGGCTACACCTTC.

The rearrangement links TRBV11-2 to TRBJ2-1; a possible D gene is TRBD1 (5 bases). Deletions cut 6 bases from V and 6 bases from J, with 9 bases between. The germline CDR1 and CDR2 sequences are SGHAT and FQNNGV. The CDR3 contains 12 residues. The CDR3: CASRQASNEQFF. In nucleotides, the CDR3 is TGTGCCAGCAGACAGGCTAGCAATGAGCAGTTCTTC.

The CDR3 loop reads CASSLRTDELPASTDTQYF. The CDR3, as DNA: TGCGCCAGCAGCTTGCGAACAGACGAACTTCCGGCTAGCACAGATACGCAGTATTTT. The chain couples TRBV5-1 to TRBJ2-3; D gene ambiguous. CDR1 SGHRS and CDR2 YFSETQ come from the germline V gene. V was shortened by 1 base and J by 0 bases, with 21 bases between the two germline ends. The CDR3 contains 19 residues.

This chain uses TRBV3-1 (or the pseudogene TRBV3-2) with TRBJ2-3; possibly TRBD2 for D (6 bases). Per the germline V gene, CDR1 is LGHDT and CDR2 is YNNKEL (reference sequence). The CDR3 covers 15 residues. V was pared by 4 bases and J by 6 bases, with 17 bases between. In nucleotides, the CDR3 is TGTGCCAGCAGCCCCGGGCGGGGCCAAATGGATACGCAGTATTTT. Protein: CASSPGRGQMDTQYF.

This clone was counted between two and nine times. The chain combines TRBV12-5 with TRBJ1-6; 9 bases map to TRBD1. The CDR3 extends over 16 amino acids. Looked up from germline, CDR1 is LGHNT and CDR2 is FRNRAP. With V trimmed by 2 bases and J by 8 bases, 7 bases remained unmatched. CDR3 in amino acids: CASGLNPQGADSPLHF. CDR3 sequence (DNA): TGTGCTAGTGGTTTGAATCCACAGGGGGCAGATTCACCCCTCCACTTT.

The gene calls are TRBV11-2 and TRBJ2-5; D perhaps matches TRBD2 (7 bases). CDR1 and CDR2 from the germline V gene are SGHAT and FQNNGV. The V and J ends lost 5 bases and 4 bases respectively, with 14 bases between them. The CDR3 sequence is 14 residues long. The CDR3 protein is CASSTWGGGETQYF. The CDR3, as DNA: TGTGCCAGCAGCACCTGGGGGGGCGGAGAGACCCAGTACTTC.

The rearrangement uses TRBV13 and TRBJ1-5, with 9 positions matching TRBD1. The CDR3 contains 16 residues. Germline V gene lookup returns CDR1 PRHDT and CDR2 FYEKMQ (reference sequence). V was clipped by 0 bases and J by 6 bases; unmatched bases: 6. CDR3 in DNA: TGTGCCAGCAGCTTAGGGGGGACAGGGCGAGGTCAGCCCCAGCATTTT. This sequence encodes CASSLGGTGRGQPQHF.

CDR3 DNA: TGTGCCACCGGGGGACTAGCGGGGGGAAAAGAGACCCAGTACTTC. Translating it yields CATGGLAGGKETQYF. The chain employs TRBV24-1 and TRBJ2-5; TRBD2 matches 15 bases. The CDR3 is 15 amino acids. Per germline, CDR1 KGHDR and CDR2 SFDVKD. Unmatched junction bases numbered 4, after V lost 9 bases and J lost 3 bases.

The chain has TRBV9 and TRBJ1-5, with 7 bases lining up with TRBD1. The germline V gene encodes CDR1 SGDLS and CDR2 YYNGEE. The CDR3 sequence is 15 residues long. V dropped 0 bases and J dropped 2; count of bases not matched to a gene: 2. The CDR3 region has the DNA TGTGCCAGCAGCGTAGAAGGGGGCCGCAATCAGCCCCAGCATTTT. As protein: CASSVEGGRNQPQHF.

This clone was counted between two and nine times. The chain couples TRBV6-2 or TRBV6-3 to TRBJ2-7; no reliable D call. Trimming cost V 4 bases and J 2 bases, with 9 bases left between them. Germline values: CDR1 MNHEY, CDR2 SVGEGT. CDR3 length: 13 residues. The CDR3 loop is CASSFGRTYEQYF. CDR3 nucleotide sequence: TGTGCCAGCAGTTTTGGCAGAACCTACGAGCAGTACTTC.

The CDR3 here is CASNGQASSGNTIYF. The CDR3 nucleotides are TGTGCCAGCAATGGACAGGCTAGCTCTGGAAACACCATATATTTT. The chain carries TRBV6-5 and TRBJ1-3, with 7 bases matching TRBD1. Germline V lookup: CDR1 MNHEY, CDR2 SVGAGI. The CDR3 totals 15 residues. Germline trimming cut 7 bases from V and 0 bases from J; bases unmatched to any gene: 6.

The chain employs TRBV3-1 (or the pseudogene TRBV3-2) and TRBJ1-4; tentative D call: TRBD1 (5 bases). This CDR3 has 15 residues. CDR1 and CDR2 (germline): LGHDT, YNNKEL (reference sequence). V lost 3 bases and J 8 bases, leaving 16 bases between the germline ends. The CDR3 loop is CASSHGDSLGEKLFF. The CDR3 DNA is TGTGCCAGCAGCCACGGGGACTCCTTGGGGGAAAAACTGTTTTTT.

The chain has TRBV6-1 and TRBJ2-7, with unresolved D. The V end was cut by 3 bases, the J end by 7 bases, with 10 bases between. CDR3 length: 12 amino acids. Germline CDR1 MNHNS, CDR2 SASEGT. The CDR3: CASSDMAWEQYF. CDR3 sequence (DNA): TGTGCCAGCAGTGACATGGCCTGGGAGCAGTACTTC.